This T cell receptor (beta chain) was profiled in a study of siplizumab effects on memory and regulatory T cells. Regarding the study as a whole: Neither a naive nor a memory phenotype was assignable to roughly 80-95% of proliferating CD4+ or CD8+ clones. Both greater diversity than memory cells and a major contribution to the alloresponse seemed to characterize naive T cells.

Assays covered roughly 100,000 TCR templates per sample. The data were produced by immunoSEQ multiplex PCR, yet TCRdb's version contains in-frame clones alone and is incomplete. This sample has about 100,000 clones, with about 91% found just once. The V end was cut by 4 bases, the J end by 5 bases, with 10 bases between. CDR1 and CDR2 from the germline V gene are LGHNA and YNFKEQ. The CDR3 extends over 13 amino acids. Notes on this clone: Its antigen is unknown.

This sequence joins TRBV4-2 and TRBJ2-3, with D possibly TRBD1 on 5 matching bases. The specimen sequenced was CD4+ T cells sorted from blood. This sequence was found in a human donor in good health. Some clones in this sample may be carry-over from other donors' samples. CDR3 in DNA: TGTGCCAGCAGCCCAGGGCTCGTAGATACGCAGTATTTT. It specifies CASSPGLVDTQYF.